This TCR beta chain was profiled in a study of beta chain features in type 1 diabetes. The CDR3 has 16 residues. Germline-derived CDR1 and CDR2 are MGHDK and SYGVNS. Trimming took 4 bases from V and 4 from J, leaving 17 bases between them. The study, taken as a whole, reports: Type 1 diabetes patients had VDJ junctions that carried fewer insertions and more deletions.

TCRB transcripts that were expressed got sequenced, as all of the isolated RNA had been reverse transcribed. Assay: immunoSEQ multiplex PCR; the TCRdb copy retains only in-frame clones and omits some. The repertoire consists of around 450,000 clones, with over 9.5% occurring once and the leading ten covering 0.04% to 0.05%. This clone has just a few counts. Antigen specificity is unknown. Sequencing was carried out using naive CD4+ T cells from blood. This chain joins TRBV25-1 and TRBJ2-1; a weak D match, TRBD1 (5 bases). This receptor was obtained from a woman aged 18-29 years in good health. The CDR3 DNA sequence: TGTGCCAGCAGTGCGACAGCGACAAAACGATACAATGAGCAGTTCTTC. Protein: CASSATATKRYNEQFF.